This record concerns one T cell receptor beta chain sequence. Alongside a J-beta primer mix, a sample-barcoded 5' primer served in a second PCR lasting 7 to 11 cycles. Each TCR beta cDNA got a 12-nucleotide random molecular identifier. The yield of each sample was at least 2.5 million CDR3-containing paired-end reads. TCRdb processed the 5' RACE reads anew with MiXCR; each CDR3 protein has one entry. The sample contains 650,000 to 800,000 distinct CDR3 sequences, approximately 48% of which appear only once. All donors came from Russia, were Caucasian and healthy, and spanned ages about 6 to 90. This entry is derived from a study of blood T cells in healthy people across ages. The CDR3 is 13 residues long. V was trimmed by 6 bases and J by 4 bases, leaving 15 bases between them. Germline lookup yields CDR1 DFQATT and CDR2 SNEGSKA (reference sequence).

The chain links TRBV20-1 to TRBJ1-1, with a possible D match to TRBD1 (5 bases). Sequencing was performed on blood. This TCR was sampled from a man aged 55-75 years in good health. This CDR3 reads CSAARDPSTEAFF. CDR3 coding DNA: TGCAGTGCAGCCCGGGACCCTAGCACTGAAGCTTTCTTT.